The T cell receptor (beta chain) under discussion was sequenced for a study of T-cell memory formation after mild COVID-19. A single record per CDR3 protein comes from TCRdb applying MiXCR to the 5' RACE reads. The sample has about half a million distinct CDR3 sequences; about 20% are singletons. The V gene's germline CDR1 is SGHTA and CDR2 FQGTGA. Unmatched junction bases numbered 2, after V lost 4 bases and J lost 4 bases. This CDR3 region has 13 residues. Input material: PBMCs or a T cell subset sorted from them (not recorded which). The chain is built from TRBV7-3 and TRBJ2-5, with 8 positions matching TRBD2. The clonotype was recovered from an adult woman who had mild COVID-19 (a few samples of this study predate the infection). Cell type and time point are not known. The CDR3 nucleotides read TGTGCCAGCAGCTCGACTAGCGCAGAGACCCAGTACTTC. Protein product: CASSSTSAETQYF.